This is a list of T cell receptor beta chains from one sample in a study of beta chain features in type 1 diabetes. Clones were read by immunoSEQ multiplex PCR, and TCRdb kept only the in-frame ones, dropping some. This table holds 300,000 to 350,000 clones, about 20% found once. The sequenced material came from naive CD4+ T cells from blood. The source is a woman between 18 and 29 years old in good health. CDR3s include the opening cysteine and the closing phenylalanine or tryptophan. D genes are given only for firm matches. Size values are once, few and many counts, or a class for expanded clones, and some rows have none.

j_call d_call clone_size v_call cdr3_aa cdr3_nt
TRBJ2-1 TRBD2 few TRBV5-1 CASSLITSGEYNEQFF TGCGCCAGCAGCTTGATCACTAGCGGGGAATACAATGAGCAGTTCTTC
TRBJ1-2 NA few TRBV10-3 CAISESQAAGGYTF TGTGCCATCAGTGAGTCGCAGGCTGCCGGTGGCTACACCTTC
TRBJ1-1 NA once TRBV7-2 CASSLGFGEWDTEAFF TGTGCCAGCAGCTTAGGCTTCGGGGAGTGGGACACTGAAGCTTTCTTT
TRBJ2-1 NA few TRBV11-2 CASSLSRALEVDNEQFF TGTGCCAGCAGCTTGTCCCGGGCACTAGAAGTGGACAATGAGCAGTTCTTC
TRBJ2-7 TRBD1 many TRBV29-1 CSGLTGSYEQYF TGCAGCGGATTGACAGGGTCCTACGAGCAGTACTTC
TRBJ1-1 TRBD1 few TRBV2 CASRGQGMNTEAFF TGTGCCAGCAGGGGACAGGGAATGAACACTGAAGCTTTCTTT
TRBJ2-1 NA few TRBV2 CASSERLLWGSGQFF TGTGCCAGCAGTGAACGTCTGTTGTGGGGCTCTGGGCAGTTCTTC
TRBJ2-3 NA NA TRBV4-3 CASSQDRLAGTDTQYF TGCGCCAGCAGCCAAGATCGGCTAGCAGGCACAGATACGCAGTATTTT
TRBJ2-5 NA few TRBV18 CASSVRQAIQETQYF TGTGCCAGCTCAGTTCGACAGGCGATACAAGAGACCCAGTACTTC
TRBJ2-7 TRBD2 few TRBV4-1 CASSQVGRGRFYEQYF TGCGCCAGCAGCCAAGTAGGGCGGGGGAGATTCTACGAGCAGTACTTC
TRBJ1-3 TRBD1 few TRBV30 CAWSRGTAGNTIYF TGTGCCTGGAGTCGCGGGACAGCTGGAAACACCATATATTTT
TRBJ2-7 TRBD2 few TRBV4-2 CASSPGTSTEQYF TGTGCCAGCAGCCCCGGGACTAGCACCGAGCAGTACTTC
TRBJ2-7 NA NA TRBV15 CATSRPNYEQYF TGTGCCACCAGCAGGCCTAACTACGAGCAGTACTTC
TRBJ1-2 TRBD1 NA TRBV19 CATTEQDRGVYGYTF TGTGCCACGACGGAACAGGACAGGGGGGTCTATGGCTACACCTTC
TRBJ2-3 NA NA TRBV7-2 CASSRSTDTQYF TGTGCCAGCAGCCGTAGCACAGATACGCAGTATTTT
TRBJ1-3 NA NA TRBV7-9 CASSLWGDTIYF TGTGCCAGCAGCTTATGGGGGGACACCATATATTTT
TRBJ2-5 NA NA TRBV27 CASSSRGWAQETQYF TGTGCCAGCAGTTCCAGGGGCTGGGCTCAAGAGACCCAGTACTTC
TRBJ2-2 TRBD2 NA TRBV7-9 CASSPKVRGTGELFF TGTGCCAGCAGCCCGAAGGTGCGGGGGACCGGGGAGCTGTTTTTT
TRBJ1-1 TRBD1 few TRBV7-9 CASSSTGANTEAFF TGTGCCAGCAGCTCGACAGGGGCGAACACTGAAGCTTTCTTT
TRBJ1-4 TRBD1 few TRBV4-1 CASSQAGDRFF TGCGCCAGCAGCCAAGCAGGGGACAGATTTTTT
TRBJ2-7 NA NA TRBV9 CASSPYQDWARSYEQYF TGTGCCAGCAGCCCTTACCAGGATTGGGCACGCTCCTACGAGCAGTACTTC
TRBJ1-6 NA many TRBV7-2 CASRGQAESPLHF TGTGCCAGCAGGGGCCAGGCCGAATCACCCCTCCACTTT
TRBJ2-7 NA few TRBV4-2 CASSQDLAPTYEQYF TGTGCCAGCAGCCAAGACCTAGCGCCAACCTACGAGCAGTACTTC
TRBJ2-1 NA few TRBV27 CASSLITTLGEQFF TGTGCCAGCAGTTTAATCACGACCCTAGGTGAGCAGTTCTTC
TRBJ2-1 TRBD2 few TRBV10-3 CAISARTSGDYNEQFF TGTGCCATCAGTGCGAGGACTAGCGGGGACTACAATGAGCAGTTCTTC
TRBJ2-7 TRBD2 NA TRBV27 CASSSRTSDYEQYF TGTGCCAGCAGTTCGAGGACTAGCGACTACGAGCAGTACTTC
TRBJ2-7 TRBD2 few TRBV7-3 CASSPSGGTYEQYF TGTGCCAGCAGCCCGTCGGGAGGGACCTACGAGCAGTACTTC
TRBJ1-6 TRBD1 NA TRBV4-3 CASSLSSGGYSPLHF TGCGCCAGCAGCCTATCTTCAGGGGGGTATTCACCCCTCCACTTT
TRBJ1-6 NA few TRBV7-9 CASSQLASGSPLHF TGTGCCAGCAGCCAGTTAGCGAGCGGTTCACCCCTCCACTTT
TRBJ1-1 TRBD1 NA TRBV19 CASSPTTGGRFTEAFF TGTGCCAGTAGTCCCACGACAGGGGGCCGTTTCACTGAAGCTTTCTTT
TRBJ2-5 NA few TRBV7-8 CASSFRRAETQYF TGTGCCAGCAGCTTCCGGCGGGCCGAGACCCAGTACTTC
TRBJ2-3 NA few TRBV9 CASSVVSGRFTDTQYF TGTGCCAGCAGCGTAGTAAGCGGTCGATTCACAGATACGCAGTATTTT
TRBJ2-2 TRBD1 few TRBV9 CASSPVGGRTGELFF TGTGCCAGCAGCCCAGTAGGGGGCCGGACCGGGGAGCTGTTTTTT